Listed below are T cell receptor beta chains from one sample, sequenced in a study of blood T cell repertoires in COVID-19. Sequencing used immunoSEQ multiplex PCR; TCRdb keeps in-frame clones, though not all of them. The sample holds 120,000 or so clones; 79% are singletons and the top ten take about 40%. The specimen was peripheral blood. All receptors come from a man aged 35-49 years with active or convalescent COVID-19. CDR3s include the opening cysteine and the closing phenylalanine or tryptophan. The D gene is left open where the match is weak. Size values are once, few and many counts, or a class for expanded clones, and some rows have none.

V gene: TRBV5-6
D gene: .
J gene: TRBJ1-1
clone size: .
CDR3 protein: CASSLGAGRGTEAFF
CDR3 DNA: TGTGCCAGCAGCTTGGGAGCAGGGAGGGGCACTGAAGCTTTCTTT

V gene: TRBV6-6
D gene: TRBD2
J gene: TRBJ2-1
clone size: .
CDR3 protein: CASSYPQREGSNEQFF
CDR3 DNA: TGTGCCAGCAGTTACCCCCAGCGGGAGGGTTCCAATGAGCAGTTCTTC

V gene: TRBV21-1
D gene: .
J gene: TRBJ2-7
clone size: .
CDR3 protein: CASSPPDAVQLYEQYF
CDR3 DNA: TGTGCCAGCAGCCCGCCGGATGCGGTACAATTATACGAGCAGTACTTC

V gene: TRBV24-1
D gene: TRBD1
J gene: TRBJ1-2
clone size: .
CDR3 protein: CATSDWTGVGSNYGYTF
CDR3 DNA: TGTGCCACCAGTGATTGGACAGGGGTAGGATCCAACTATGGCTACACCTTC

V gene: TRBV2
D gene: .
J gene: TRBJ2-7
clone size: few
CDR3 protein: CASNRADQGEQYF
CDR3 DNA: TGTGCCAGCAACCGGGCAGACCAGGGGGAGCAGTACTTC

V gene: TRBV19
D gene: TRBD1
J gene: TRBJ2-3
clone size: .
CDR3 protein: CATDRDRGLDTQYF
CDR3 DNA: TGTGCCACCGATCGGGACAGGGGCTTAGATACGCAGTATTTT

V gene: TRBV13
D gene: TRBD2
J gene: TRBJ2-1
clone size: .
CDR3 protein: CASSLKGLAFHEQFF
CDR3 DNA: TGTGCCAGCAGCTTAAAGGGACTAGCGTTCCATGAGCAGTTCTTC

V gene: TRBV9
D gene: .
J gene: TRBJ2-5
clone size: .
CDR3 protein: CASSVSSSETQYF
CDR3 DNA: TGTGCCAGCAGCGTGAGCTCGTCGGAGACCCAGTACTTC

V gene: TRBV24-1
D gene: TRBD2
J gene: TRBJ2-7
clone size: .
CDR3 protein: CATSDTSGRLAEQYF
CDR3 DNA: TGTGCCACCAGTGACACTAGCGGGAGGTTAGCCGAGCAGTACTTC

V gene: TRBV30
D gene: .
J gene: TRBJ2-2
clone size: .
CDR3 protein: CAYQPGLAGELFF
CDR3 DNA: TGTGCTTATCAACCAGGGCTCGCCGGGGAGCTGTTTTTT

V gene: TRBV15
D gene: .
J gene: TRBJ2-3
clone size: once
CDR3 protein: CATSARGLTQYF
CDR3 DNA: TGTGCCACCAGCGCCAGGGGCCTTACGCAGTATTTT

V gene: TRBV19
D gene: .
J gene: TRBJ1-4
clone size: many
CDR3 protein: CASSPWRSNEKLFF
CDR3 DNA: TGTGCCAGTAGCCCCTGGCGGTCCAATGAAAAACTGTTTTTT

V gene: TRBV10-3
D gene: TRBD2
J gene: TRBJ2-7
clone size: .
CDR3 protein: CATTVAGAYEQYF
CDR3 DNA: TGTGCCACCACAGTAGCGGGAGCCTACGAGCAGTACTTC

V gene: TRBV4-2
D gene: .
J gene: TRBJ1-6
clone size: .
CDR3 protein: CASSQGTGNQRPLHF
CDR3 DNA: TGTGCCAGCAGCCAAGGCACGGGGAATCAAAGGCCCCTCCACTTT

V gene: TRBV9
D gene: .
J gene: TRBJ2-5
clone size: .
CDR3 protein: CASSQGGIETQYF
CDR3 DNA: TGTGCCAGCAGCCAGGGCGGGATAGAGACCCAGTACTTC

V gene: TRBV29-1
D gene: .
J gene: TRBJ2-7
clone size: few
CDR3 protein: CSVEDGRRSYEQYF
CDR3 DNA: TGCAGCGTTGAAGATGGGAGACGTTCCTACGAGCAGTACTTC

V gene: TRBV7-2
D gene: .
J gene: TRBJ1-1
clone size: .
CDR3 protein: CASSFDRSNTEAFF
CDR3 DNA: TGTGCCAGCAGCTTCGACAGATCCAACACTGAAGCTTTCTTT

V gene: TRBV5-1
D gene: .
J gene: TRBJ2-4
clone size: .
CDR3 protein: CASSRGGAGDIQYF
CDR3 DNA: TGCGCCAGCAGCCGAGGGGGGGCCGGAGACATTCAGTACTTC

V gene: TRBV6-6
D gene: TRBD2
J gene: TRBJ2-2
clone size: .
CDR3 protein: CASSPGLAGPTGELFF
CDR3 DNA: TGTGCCAGCAGCCCCGGACTAGCGGGCCCCACCGGGGAGCTGTTTTTT

V gene: TRBV3-1/TRBV3-2
D gene: .
J gene: TRBJ1-4
clone size: .
CDR3 protein: CASSQRATNEKLFF
CDR3 DNA: TGTGCCAGCAGCCAACGGGCAACTAATGAAAAACTGTTTTTT

V gene: TRBV3-1/TRBV3-2
D gene: TRBD2
J gene: TRBJ2-1
clone size: .
CDR3 protein: CASSHLSGGGNNEQFF
CDR3 DNA: TGTGCCAGCAGCCACCTTAGCGGGGGGGGAAACAATGAGCAGTTCTTC

V gene: TRBV4-3
D gene: .
J gene: TRBJ2-1
clone size: .
CDR3 protein: CASSQEFGGFSYNEQFF
CDR3 DNA: TGCGCCAGCAGCCAAGAATTCGGAGGCTTCTCCTACAATGAGCAGTTCTTC

V gene: TRBV28
D gene: TRBD1
J gene: TRBJ2-7
clone size: many
CDR3 protein: CASSPRRDRDPEQYF
CDR3 DNA: TGTGCCAGCAGCCCCCGCAGGGACAGGGATCCCGAGCAGTACTTC

V gene: TRBV3-1/TRBV3-2
D gene: .
J gene: TRBJ1-2
clone size: .
CDR3 protein: CASSQSGSYGYTF
CDR3 DNA: TGTGCCAGCAGCCAATCCGGGAGCTATGGCTACACCTTC